The rows below give T cell receptor beta chains drawn from one sample of a study of T cells after yellow fever vaccination. TCRdb ran MiXCR on the 5' RACE reads and lists one entry per CDR3 protein. This table holds some 320,000 distinct CDR3 sequences, over 3.5% found once. The sample here was PBMCs, taken 5 days after the yellow fever booster vaccination. Receptors were obtained from a young man who received the YFV17D yellow fever vaccine. CDR3s include the opening cysteine and the closing phenylalanine or tryptophan. The order of the fields is J gene, D gene, V gene, clone size, CDR3 protein, CDR3 DNA. D genes are given only for firm matches. A clone size is listed for some rows: how often the clone was seen (once, few, many), or a class if it is expanded.

TRBJ2-3 | . | TRBV7-2 | few | CASSLQVGRYSTDTQYF | TGTGCCAGCAGCTTGCAAGTGGGACGGTATAGCACAGATACGCAGTATTTT
TRBJ1-2 | . | TRBV7-8 | few | CASSLEGTGWNGYTF | TGTGCCAGCAGCTTAGAGGGTACGGGTTGGAATGGCTACACCTTC
TRBJ2-3 | TRBD2 | TRBV20-1 | many | CSAMFPSGGHTDTQYF | TGCAGTGCTATGTTCCCCAGCGGGGGCCACACAGATACGCAGTATTTT
TRBJ2-7 | . | TRBV30 | few | CAWSKQGGYEQYF | TGTGCCTGGAGTAAACAGGGGGGGTACGAGCAGTACTTC
TRBJ2-3 | . | TRBV4-3 | few | CASSQERTVADTQYF | TGCGCCAGCAGCCAAGAACGGACAGTCGCAGATACGCAGTATTTT
TRBJ1-2 | . | TRBV12-3/TRBV12-4 | . | CASSLDLTATYGYTF | TGTGCCAGCAGTTTAGATTTGACGGCCACCTATGGCTACACCTTC
TRBJ2-7 | . | TRBV7-2 | many | CASSLRGVREQYF | TGTGCCAGCAGCCTAAGGGGGGTCCGCGAGCAGTACTTC
TRBJ1-6 | TRBD1 | TRBV3-1 | . | CASSLWGRGQSSPLHF | TGTGCCAGCAGCCTTTGGGGCAGGGGGCAAAGTTCACCCCTCCACTTT
TRBJ1-6 | . | TRBV20-1 | many | CSARDRGSSYNSPLHF | TGCAGTGCTAGAGATAGGGGCAGCTCCTATAATTCACCCCTCCACTTT
TRBJ2-3 | . | TRBV10-3 | few | CAISDPGTRTEQYF | TGTGCCATCAGTGACCCCGGGACCCGAACAGAGCAGTATTTT
TRBJ2-3 | . | TRBV10-3 | few | CAIRNTDTQYF | TGTGCCATCAGGAACACAGATACGCAGTATTTT
TRBJ2-7 | . | TRBV5-1 | . | CASSLAGSHVEQYF | TGCGCCAGCAGCTTGGCCGGCTCCCACGTCGAGCAGTACTTC
TRBJ2-4 | . | TRBV6-1 | few | CASSEAPWHGDIQYF | TGTGCCAGCAGTGAAGCCCCTTGGCACGGGGACATTCAGTACTTC
TRBJ2-1 | . | TRBV7-2 | . | CASSLVRDGSEQFF | TGTGCCAGCAGCTTAGTTCGGGACGGGAGTGAGCAGTTCTTC
TRBJ2-7 | . | TRBV6-4 | . | CASSVGRYEQYF | TGTGCCAGCAGTGTGGGACGGTACGAGCAGTACTTC
TRBJ2-7 | . | TRBV5-1 | many | CASSTTGFSYEQYF | TGCGCCAGCAGCACGACCGGGTTCTCCTACGAGCAGTACTTC
TRBJ2-3 | . | TRBV5-1 | . | CASSLGGSSTDTQYF | TGCGCCAGCAGCTTGGGCGGGTCTAGCACAGATACGCAGTATTTT
TRBJ2-2 | . | TRBV20-1 | many | CSSEAQNTGELFF | TGCAGCTCCGAGGCCCAGAACACCGGGGAGCTGTTTTTT
TRBJ2-7 | TRBD1 | TRBV4-3 | many | CASSQDGTGGREQYF | TGCGCCAGCAGCCAAGATGGGACAGGGGGAAGGGAGCAGTACTTC
TRBJ2-7 | TRBD1 | TRBV6-6 | many | CASSPSGDRTYEQYF | TGTGCCAGCAGTCCTTCCGGGGACAGAACCTACGAGCAGTACTTC
TRBJ1-5 | . | TRBV9 | . | CASSEGTLNQPQHF | TGTGCCAGCAGCGAGGGGACCCTCAATCAGCCCCAGCATTTT
TRBJ2-1 | TRBD2 | TRBV20-1 | few | CSARDPSGGQHYNEQFF | TGCAGTGCTAGAGATCCTAGCGGGGGGCAACATTACAATGAGCAGTTCTTC
TRBJ2-3 | . | TRBV7-2 | few | CASTSSVFDTQYF | TGTGCCAGCACTTCGTCGGTCTTTGACACGCAGTATTTT
TRBJ2-5 | . | TRBV6-1 | many | CASSEVDTRGTQYF | TGTGCCAGCAGTGAAGTCGATACTAGGGGGACCCAGTACTTC
TRBJ2-5 | . | TRBV21-1 | few | CARAAAEGEETQYF | TGTGCTCGGGCAGCAGCAGAGGGTGAGGAGACCCAGTACTTC
TRBJ2-1 | TRBD1 | TRBV20-1 | many | CSAHILGTATYNEQFF | TGCAGTGCTCATATTCTCGGGACAGCAACCTACAATGAGCAGTTCTTC
TRBJ2-1 | TRBD1 | TRBV27 | few | CASSSGGIYEQFF | TGTGCCAGCAGTTCAGGGGGCATATATGAGCAGTTCTTC
TRBJ2-1 | TRBD2 | TRBV7-8 | few | CASSLAVAGIDEQFF | TGTGCCAGCAGCCTGGCGGTAGCGGGGATAGATGAGCAGTTCTTC
TRBJ1-5 | TRBD1 | TRBV18 | few | CASSSTGKDQPQHF | TGTGCCAGCTCATCGACAGGGAAGGATCAGCCCCAGCATTTT
TRBJ2-7 | TRBD1 | TRBV11-2 | . | CASSYGQGANYEQYF | TGTGCCAGCAGCTACGGACAGGGGGCGAACTACGAGCAGTACTTC
TRBJ1-4 | TRBD1 | TRBV6-5 | . | CASSFKGTGGPHEKLFF | TGTGCCAGCAGTTTTAAGGGGACAGGTGGCCCCCATGAAAAACTGTTTTTT
TRBJ2-3 | TRBD2 | TRBV4-1 | . | CASSQHSVGGADTQYF | TGCGCCAGCAGCCAACATAGCGTGGGGGGGGCAGATACGCAGTATTTT
TRBJ2-1 | TRBD1 | TRBV12-3/TRBV12-4 | many | CASSYDRGLYDEQFF | TGTGCCAGCAGTTATGACAGGGGGCTTTACGATGAGCAGTTCTTC
TRBJ2-5 | . | TRBV20-1 | many | CSARPGPPAETQYF | TGCAGTGCTAGACCGGGACCCCCCGCGGAGACCCAGTACTTC
TRBJ1-5 | . | TRBV19 | . | CASSMGPGPKTQHF | TGTGCCAGTAGTATGGGCCCCGGACCGAAGACCCAGCATTTT
TRBJ1-5 | . | TRBV6-2/TRBV6-3 | few | CASSYSGPRQPQHF | TGTGCCAGCAGTTACTCGGGGCCCCGGCAGCCCCAGCATTTT
TRBJ1-2 | . | TRBV4-3 | . | CASSHPKQGRLHGYTF | TGCGCCAGCAGCCACCCCAAGCAGGGTCGCCTCCATGGCTACACCTTC
TRBJ2-3 | . | TRBV7-3 | many | CASSPSSGTDTQYF | TGTGCCAGCAGCCCCTCTAGCGGCACAGATACGCAGTATTTT
TRBJ2-2 | TRBD1 | TRBV6-2/TRBV6-3 | few | CASRTLRRQGAYTGELFF | TGTGCCAGCAGAACCTTACGGAGACAGGGGGCGTACACCGGGGAGCTGTTTTTT
TRBJ2-1 | TRBD2 | TRBV24-1 | many | CATSDISSGFNEQFF | TGTGCCACCAGTGATATTTCTAGCGGGTTCAATGAGCAGTTCTTC
TRBJ2-1 | TRBD2 | TRBV20-1 | . | CSARDQRGAYNEQFF | TGCAGTGCTAGAGATCAGCGGGGGGCATACAATGAGCAGTTCTTC
TRBJ2-1 | . | TRBV5-1 | many | CASSWITGSSYNEQFF | TGCGCCAGCAGCTGGATTACAGGGTCTTCCTACAATGAGCAGTTCTTC
TRBJ1-1 | . | TRBV11-2 | few | CASSLGGGWENTEAFF | TGTGCCAGCAGCTTAGGTGGGGGTTGGGAAAACACTGAAGCTTTCTTT
TRBJ2-3 | . | TRBV4-3 | . | CASSPSEPGDTQYF | TGCGCCAGCAGCCCTTCGGAGCCCGGGGATACGCAGTATTTT
TRBJ1-1 | . | TRBV6-6 | . | CASSPTVIEAFF | TGTGCCAGCAGCCCCACAGTGATTGAAGCTTTCTTT
TRBJ2-5 | . | TRBV6-2/TRBV6-3 | many | CASSPWGLRETQYF | TGTGCCAGCAGCCCATGGGGACTTCGGGAGACCCAGTACTTC
TRBJ2-7 | . | TRBV20-1 | few | CSAGTSYEQYF | TGCAGTGCTGGGACCTCCTACGAGCAGTACTTC
TRBJ2-3 | TRBD2 | TRBV19 | few | CATQAGASTDTQYF | TGTGCCACCCAAGCGGGGGCTAGCACAGATACGCAGTATTTT
TRBJ2-3 | TRBD2 | TRBV11-3 | many | CASSRTSGGTDTQYF | TGTGCCAGCAGCCGGACTAGCGGGGGTACAGATACGCAGTATTTT
TRBJ2-3 | . | TRBV5-1 | many | CASSPLNSLDTQYF | TGCGCCAGCAGCCCACTGAATAGTTTAGATACGCAGTATTTT
TRBJ2-5 | . | TRBV18 | many | CASSPTGYQETQYF | TGTGCCAGCTCACCGACCGGGTACCAAGAGACCCAGTACTTC
TRBJ2-4 | . | TRBV4-1 | . | CASSQSGQAKNIQYF | TGCGCCAGCAGCCAGTCAGGACAGGCCAAAAACATTCAGTACTTC
TRBJ2-3 | TRBD2 | TRBV4-2 | many | CASSQPPSSGGSTDTQYF | TGTGCCAGCAGCCAACCTCCCTCTAGCGGGGGTAGCACAGATACGCAGTATTTT
TRBJ2-2 | . | TRBV7-8 | few | CASSTTGWTGELFF | TGTGCCAGCAGCACCACAGGTTGGACCGGGGAGCTGTTTTTT
TRBJ1-1 | . | TRBV5-1 | many | CASSLELGALITEAFF | TGCGCCAGCAGCTTGGAGTTGGGGGCCCTGATCACTGAAGCTTTCTTT